Included here is one T cell receptor beta chain sequence, with context. Its antigen is undetermined. The CDR3 extends over 15 amino acids. Trimming removed 5 bases at V and 1 base at J, with 15 bases between. The data derive from a study of a mutant IDH1 vaccine in newly diagnosed glioma. Method: immunoSEQ multiplex PCR; TCRdb's copy keeps in-frame clones and lacks some. This repertoire shows about 34,000 clones, 85% to 90% found once; its top ten account for around 11%. Time point given: week 47, end of study. The study gave 300 ug of mutant IDH1 20-mer peptide per vaccine dose, with topical imiquimod.

The material was PBMCs, obtained from a glioma patient whose treatment included an IDH1 peptide vaccine. The source is a woman aged 25 to 39 with glioma. The genes are TRBV5-3 and TRBJ1-1; D uncertain. TRBV5-3 is assigned to the ORF class and has an uncertain function. This chain's CDR3 is CARSRLWGGNTEAFF. For the CDR3, the DNA is TGTGCCAGAAGTCGCCTCTGGGGAGGGAACACTGAAGCTTTCTTT.